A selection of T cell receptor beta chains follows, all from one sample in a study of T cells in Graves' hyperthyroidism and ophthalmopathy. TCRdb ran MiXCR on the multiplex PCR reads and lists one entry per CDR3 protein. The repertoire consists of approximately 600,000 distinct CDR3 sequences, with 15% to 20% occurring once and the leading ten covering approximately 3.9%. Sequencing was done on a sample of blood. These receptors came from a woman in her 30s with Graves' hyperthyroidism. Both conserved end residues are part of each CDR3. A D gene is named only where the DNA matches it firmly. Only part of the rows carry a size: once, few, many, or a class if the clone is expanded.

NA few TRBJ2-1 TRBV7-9 TGTGCCAGCAGCTTAGCATACGGGAGTAGGAATGAGCAGTTCTTC CASSLAYGSRNEQFF
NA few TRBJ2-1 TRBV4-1 TGCGCCAGCAGCATCCTCTCTGGGGCATTATACAATGAGCAGTTCTTC CASSILSGALYNEQFF
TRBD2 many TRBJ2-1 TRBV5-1 TGCGCCAGCAGCTTGGCCTCCGGTAGCGGGGGGTACAATGAGCAGTTCTTC CASSLASGSGGYNEQFF
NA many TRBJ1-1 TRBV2 TGTGCCAGCACTCGATTTAGGAACACTGAAGCTTTCTTT CASTRFRNTEAFF
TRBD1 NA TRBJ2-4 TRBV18 TGTGCCAGCTCACCACCGACAGGGGTGGCCAAAAACATTCAGTACTTC CASSPPTGVAKNIQYF
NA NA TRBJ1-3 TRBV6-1 TGTGCCAGCAGTGAATGGGACATACGGATCTCTGGAAACACCATATATTTT CASSEWDIRISGNTIYF
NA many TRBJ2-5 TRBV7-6 TGTGCCAGCAGCTTAGTCCCGGGGCGGATGGGGGAGACCCAGTACTTC CASSLVPGRMGETQYF
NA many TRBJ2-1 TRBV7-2 TGTGCCAGCAGCTCTAGATCATTGAGGGGTAGCTCCTACAATGAGCAGTTCTTC CASSSRSLRGSSYNEQFF
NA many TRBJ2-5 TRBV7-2 TGTGCCAGCAGCCCAGGGGCAGGGTTAAAGACCCAGTACTTC CASSPGAGLKTQYF
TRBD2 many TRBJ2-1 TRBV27 TGTGCCAGCGGCCAGGGGATGAGCGGGAGTTATGAGCAGTTCTTC CASGQGMSGSYEQFF
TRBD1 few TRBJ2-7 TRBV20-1 TGCAGTGCCCACAGGGGAAGCTCCTACGAGCAGTACTTC CSAHRGSSYEQYF
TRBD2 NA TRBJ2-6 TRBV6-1 TGTGCCAGCGGGGAGGGAGAGGCTGGGGCCAACGTCCTGACTTTC CASGEGEAGANVLTF
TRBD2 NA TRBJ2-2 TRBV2 TGTGCCAGCAGTGACGGACTAGCTGACACCGGGGAGCTGTTTTTT CASSDGLADTGELFF
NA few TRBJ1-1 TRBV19 TGTGCCAGTAGTATAGTCCGAACAGTGAACACTGAAGCTTTCTTT CASSIVRTVNTEAFF
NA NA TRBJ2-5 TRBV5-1 TGCGCCAGCAGCGTCGGACAGTTTTACCAAGAGACCCAGTACTTC CASSVGQFYQETQYF
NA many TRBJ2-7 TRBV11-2 TGTGCCAGCAGCTTAGTCCTAGACTACGAGCAGTACTTC CASSLVLDYEQYF
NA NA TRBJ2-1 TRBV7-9 TGTGCCAGCAGCTCCACCCTAGTAGCGGACATGAGGGATTACAATGAGCAGTTCTTC CASSSTLVADMRDYNEQFF
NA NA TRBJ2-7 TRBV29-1 TGCAGCGTTGACTCGGGTTACGAGCAGTACTTC CSVDSGYEQYF
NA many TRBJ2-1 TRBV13 TGTGCCAGCAGCCGGAGGGCAGGCCGCTCCTACAATGAGCAGTTCTTC CASSRRAGRSYNEQFF
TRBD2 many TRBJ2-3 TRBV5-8 TGTGCCAGCAGCCGGGGGACTAGCGGAACTAGCACAGATACGCAGTATTTT CASSRGTSGTSTDTQYF
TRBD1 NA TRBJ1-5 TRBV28 TGTGCCAGCAGTTTGTCAGGGGGCTATCAGCCCCAGCATTTT CASSLSGGYQPQHF
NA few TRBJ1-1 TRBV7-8 TGTGCCAGCAGCTATCAGGTTCTCACTGAAGCTTTCTTT CASSYQVLTEAFF
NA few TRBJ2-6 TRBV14 TGTGCCAGCAGCCAAGTATGGTACGCGGGCTCCACCTCTGGGGCCAACGTCCTGACTTTC CASSQVWYAGSTSGANVLTF
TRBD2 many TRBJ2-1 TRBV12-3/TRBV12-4 TGTGCCAGCAGGACAGGGACTAGCGGGAGGGCCGCGTTTGTTAGCCATGAGCAGTTCTTC CASRTGTSGRAAFVSHEQFF
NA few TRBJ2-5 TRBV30 TGTGCCTGGAGTTCCCTCGGACGTGCTGAGACCCAGTACTTC CAWSSLGRAETQYF
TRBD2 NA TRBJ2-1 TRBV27 TGTGCCAGCAGGGTAGCGGGAGGGGGCGATGAGCAGTTCTTC CASRVAGGGDEQFF
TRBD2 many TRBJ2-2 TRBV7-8 TGTGCCAGCAGCGGATATTTAGCGGGCCCCCCTACCACCGGGGAGCTGTTTTTT CASSGYLAGPPTTGELFF
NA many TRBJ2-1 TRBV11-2 TGTGCCAGCAGCTTCGGGGCGAACTGGTACAATGAGCAGTTCTTC CASSFGANWYNEQFF
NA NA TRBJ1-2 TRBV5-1 TGCGCCAGCAGCGGTGAGGGACTTAGATATGGCTACACCTTC CASSGEGLRYGYTF
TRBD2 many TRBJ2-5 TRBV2 TGTGCCAGCAGTTCTGGACTAGCGGGAGGCTCTAGGGAGACCCAGTACTTC CASSSGLAGGSRETQYF
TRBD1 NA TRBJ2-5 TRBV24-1 TGTGCCACCAGTGGCCCGACAGGGGCGCAGGAGACCCAGTACTTC CATSGPTGAQETQYF
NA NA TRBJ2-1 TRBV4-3 TGCGCCAGCAGCCAAGTGGCGGGCAGGGGTGTGGATGAGCAGTTCTTC CASSQVAGRGVDEQFF
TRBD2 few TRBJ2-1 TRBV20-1 TGCAGTGCTACCGGGGGAGGGCTGAGGAATGAGCAGTTCTTC CSATGGGLRNEQFF
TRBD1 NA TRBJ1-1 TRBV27 TGTGCCAGCAGTCGGGGGGACAGGAACACTGAAGCTTTCTTT CASSRGDRNTEAFF
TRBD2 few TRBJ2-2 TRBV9 TGTGCCAGCAGCGTAGACGGGGGGAGCGGGTACACCGGGGAGCTGTTTTTT CASSVDGGSGYTGELFF